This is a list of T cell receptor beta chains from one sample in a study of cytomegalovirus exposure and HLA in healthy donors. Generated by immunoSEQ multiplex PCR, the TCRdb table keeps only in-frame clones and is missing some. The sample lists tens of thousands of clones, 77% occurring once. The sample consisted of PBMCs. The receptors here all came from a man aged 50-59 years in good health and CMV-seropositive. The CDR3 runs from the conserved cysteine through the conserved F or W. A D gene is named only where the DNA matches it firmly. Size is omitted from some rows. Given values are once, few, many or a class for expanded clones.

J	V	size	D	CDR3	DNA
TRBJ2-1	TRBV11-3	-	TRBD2	CASSRPGTSGSIGQFF	TGTGCCAGCAGCCGCCCCGGAACTAGCGGGAGTATCGGGCAGTTCTTC
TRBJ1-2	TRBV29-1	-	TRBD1	CSVLDDRGTWGRTF	TGCAGCGTTCTCGATGACAGGGGAACATGGGGGAGAACCTTC
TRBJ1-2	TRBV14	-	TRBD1	CASSQGQGALWNYGYTF	TGTGCCAGCAGCCAAGGACAGGGGGCCCTATGGAACTATGGCTACACCTTC
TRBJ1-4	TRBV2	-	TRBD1	CASKGQGAVSEKLFF	TGTGCCAGCAAGGGACAGGGGGCGGTGTCTGAAAAACTGTTTTTT
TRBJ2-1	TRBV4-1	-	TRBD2	CASSQITSGPSVEQFF	TGCGCCAGCAGCCAGATCACTAGCGGCCCCTCGGTTGAGCAGTTCTTC
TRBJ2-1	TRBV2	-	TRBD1	CASSLRGINNEQFF	TGTGCCAGCAGCCTCAGGGGGATCAACAATGAGCAGTTCTTC
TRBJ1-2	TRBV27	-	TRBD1	CASRYSGQIPYGYTF	TGTGCCAGCAGGTACTCGGGACAGATTCCCTATGGCTACACCTTC
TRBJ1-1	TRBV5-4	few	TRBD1	CASSLVDRGIAEAFF	TGTGCCAGCAGCTTGGTGGACAGGGGTATCGCTGAAGCTTTCTTT
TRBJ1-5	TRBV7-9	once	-	CASSLGGANQPQHF	TGTGCCAGCAGCTTAGGGGGCGCAAACCAGCCCCAGCATTTT
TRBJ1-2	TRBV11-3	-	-	CASSLGRLNGYTF	TGTGCCAGCAGCCTGGGGCGGTTGAATGGCTACACCTTC
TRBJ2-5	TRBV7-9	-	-	CASSWSRAETQYF	TGTGCCAGCAGCTGGTCGAGGGCCGAGACCCAGTACTTC
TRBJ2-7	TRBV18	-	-	CASSPRDTSYEQYF	TGTGCCAGCTCACCACGAGACACATCCTACGAGCAGTACTTC
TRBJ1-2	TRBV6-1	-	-	CASSEAQGYGNYGYTF	TGTGCCAGCAGTGAAGCTCAGGGCTACGGAAACTATGGCTACACCTTC
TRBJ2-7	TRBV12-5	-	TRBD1	CASGLGTGNNEQYF	TGTGCTAGTGGTTTGGGGACAGGCAATAACGAGCAGTACTTC
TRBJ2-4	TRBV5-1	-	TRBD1	CASSADRGYKNIQYF	TGCGCCAGCAGCGCCGACAGGGGATACAAAAACATTCAGTACTTC
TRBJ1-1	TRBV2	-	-	CASSYPRGQNTEAFF	TGTGCCAGCAGTTATCCTCGAGGCCAGAACACTGAAGCTTTCTTT
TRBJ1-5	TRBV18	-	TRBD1	CASSQGTGAPQPQHF	TGTGCCAGCTCGCAAGGGACAGGGGCTCCTCAGCCCCAGCATTTT
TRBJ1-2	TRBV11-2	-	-	CASSLDRRGGIYGYTF	TGTGCCAGCAGCTTAGATCGGAGGGGCGGGATCTATGGCTACACCTTC
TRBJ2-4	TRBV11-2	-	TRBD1	CASSLEAGGIGSQYF	TGTGCCAGCAGCTTAGAAGCAGGGGGAATTGGCAGTCAGTACTTC
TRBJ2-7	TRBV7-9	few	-	CASSPPGTDSYEQYF	TGTGCCAGCAGCCCCCCGGGGACTGACTCTTACGAGCAGTACTTC
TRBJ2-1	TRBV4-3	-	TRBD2	CASSRLAGFYNEQFF	TGCGCCAGCAGCCGACTAGCGGGGTTCTACAATGAGCAGTTCTTC
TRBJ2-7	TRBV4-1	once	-	CASSQAPNGAYEQYF	TGCGCCAGCAGCCAAGCCCCTAATGGAGCCTACGAGCAGTACTTC
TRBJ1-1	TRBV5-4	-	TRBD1	CASSRGQGNTEAFF	TGTGCCAGCAGCCGGGGACAGGGGAACACTGAAGCTTTCTTT
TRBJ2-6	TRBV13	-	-	CASSLGAVASPGANGLTF	TGTGCCAGCAGCTTAGGGGCAGTAGCTAGTCCTGGGGCCAACGGCCTGACTTTC
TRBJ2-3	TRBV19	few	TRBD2	CASSISSLAGGTDTQYF	TGTGCCAGTAGTATAAGCTCCCTAGCGGGCGGCACAGATACGCAGTATTTT
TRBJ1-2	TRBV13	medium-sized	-	CASSLRGGSYGYTF	TGTGCCAGCAGCTTAAGGGGGGGTTCCTATGGCTACACCTTC
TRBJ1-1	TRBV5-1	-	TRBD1	CASSETGAGTEAFF	TGCGCCAGCAGCGAGACAGGGGCTGGTACTGAAGCTTTCTTT
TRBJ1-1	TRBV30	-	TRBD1	CAWSAGTGGLAFF	TGTGCCTGGAGCGCCGGGACAGGGGGTCTCGCTTTCTTT
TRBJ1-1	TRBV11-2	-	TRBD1	CASSRGTANTEAFF	TGTGCCAGCAGCAGGGGGACAGCAAACACTGAAGCTTTCTTT
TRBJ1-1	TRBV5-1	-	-	CASMVQKNTEAFF	TGCGCCAGCATGGTACAGAAGAACACTGAAGCTTTCTTT
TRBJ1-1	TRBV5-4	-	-	CASSLPGGGRNTEAFF	TGTGCCAGCAGCTTGCCTGGGGGGGGACGAAACACTGAAGCTTTCTTT
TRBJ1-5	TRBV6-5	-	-	CASTPPGGNQPQHF	TGTGCCAGCACCCCGCCAGGGGGCAATCAGCCCCAGCATTTT
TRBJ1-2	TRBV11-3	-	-	CASSLEAGPLIGYTF	TGTGCCAGCAGCTTAGAGGCGGGTCCTCTTATTGGCTACACCTTC
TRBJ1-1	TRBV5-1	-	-	CASSLWAGGKDTEAFF	TGCGCCAGCAGCTTGTGGGCTGGGGGGAAGGATACTGAAGCTTTCTTT
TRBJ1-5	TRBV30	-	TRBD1	CAWSADRGLQPQHF	TGTGCCTGGAGCGCCGACAGGGGGCTTCAGCCCCAGCATTTT
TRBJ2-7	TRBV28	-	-	CASSPHGGAYEQYF	TGTGCCAGCAGCCCACACGGCGGCGCCTACGAGCAGTACTTC
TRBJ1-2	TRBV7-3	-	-	CASSQDGGYGYTF	TGTGCCAGCAGCCAGGACGGAGGCTATGGCTACACCTTC
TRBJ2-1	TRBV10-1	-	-	CASSVGGGGSYNEQFF	TGCGCCAGCAGTGTGGGGGGAGGAGGCTCCTACAATGAGCAGTTCTTC